The present TCR beta chain was sequenced within a study of cytomegalovirus exposure and HLA in healthy donors. 13 Jbeta primers and 60 Vbeta primers were used for the PCR. Some clones are missing from TCRdb's copy, which holds only in-frame ones; the method was immunoSEQ multiplex PCR. The data show about 100,000 clones, roughly 70% seen once. CDR3 length equals 12 residues. V lost 7 bases and J lost 4, with 10 bases in between. Germline values: CDR1 MNHNS, CDR2 SASEGT. The chain is built from TRBV6-1 and TRBJ2-5; perhaps TRBD1 as D (6 bases). Sequencing was performed on PBMCs. This TCR came from a man in his fifties or sixties in good health and CMV-seronegative. This chain's CDR3 is CASTRGRETQYF. The CDR3 region has the DNA TGTGCCAGCACCAGGGGCCGAGAGACCCAGTACTTC.